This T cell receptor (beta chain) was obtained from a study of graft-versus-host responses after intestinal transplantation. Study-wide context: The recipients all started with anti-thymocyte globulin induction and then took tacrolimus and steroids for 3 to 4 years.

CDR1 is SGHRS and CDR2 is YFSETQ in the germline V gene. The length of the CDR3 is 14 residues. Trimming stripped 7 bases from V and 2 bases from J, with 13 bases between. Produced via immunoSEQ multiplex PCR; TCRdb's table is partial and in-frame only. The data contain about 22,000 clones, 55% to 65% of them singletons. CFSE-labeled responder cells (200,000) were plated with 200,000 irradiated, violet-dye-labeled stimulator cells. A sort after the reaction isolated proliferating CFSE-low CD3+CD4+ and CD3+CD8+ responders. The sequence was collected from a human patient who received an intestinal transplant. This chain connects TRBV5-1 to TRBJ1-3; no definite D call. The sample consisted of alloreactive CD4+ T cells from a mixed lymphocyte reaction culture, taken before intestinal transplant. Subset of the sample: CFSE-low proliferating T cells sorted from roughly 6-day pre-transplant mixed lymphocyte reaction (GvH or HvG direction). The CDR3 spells CASSPQSAGNTIYF. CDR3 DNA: TGCGCCAGCTCCCCCCAATCGGCTGGAAACACCATATATTTT.